One sample yielded the 20 T cell receptor beta chains listed below, sequenced in a study of CD8 T cells in Susac syndrome. Random hexamers primed reverse transcription of about 0.45 to 1 ug RNA. TCRdb reprocessed the immunoSEQ multiplex PCR reads via MiXCR and lists one record per CDR3 protein. The table lists 150,000 or so distinct CDR3 sequences, around 94% of them singletons. The sequencing input was CD4+ T cells from PBMCs. These receptors all stem from a human donor with multiple sclerosis.

This chain links TRBV21-1 with TRBJ1-1. TRBV21-1 is described as a pseudogene. The CDR3 has 10 residues. The CDR3 nucleotides read TGTGCCAGCAGCAGGCCAGGAGCTTTCTTT. This translates into CASSRPGAFF.

The chain combines TRBV7-9 with TRBJ2-2, with D possibly matching TRBD1 (5 bases). The CDR3 is made up of 17 amino acids. V shed 1 base and J shed 4 bases, with 16 bases lying between them. In germline, CDR1 is SEHNR, CDR2 FQNEAQ (reference sequence). CDR3: CASSLGTGPFSTGELFF. CDR3 coding DNA: TGTGCCAGCAGCTTAGGAACAGGACCCTTCAGCACCGGGGAGCTGTTTTTT.

The CDR3 nucleotides read TGTGCCAGCAGTTACTCGCGAGGGTACGAGCAGTACTTC. Its protein is CASSYSRGYEQYF. The chain joins TRBV6-5 to TRBJ2-7, with D possibly being TRBD2 (5 bases). CDR3 length: 13 amino acids. The V end lost 0 bases, the J end lost 4 bases, and 7 bases lay between the germline ends. Germline CDR1 MNHEY, CDR2 SVGAGI.

This chain joins TRBV6-5 and TRBJ2-2, with 10 nucleotides matching TRBD2. V shed 10 bases and J 5 bases; nucleotides not matched to a gene: 10. Per the germline V gene, CDR1 is MNHEY and CDR2 is SVGAGI. The CDR3 consists of 15 residues. CDR3 DNA sequence: TGTGCCACCAGCCCTCTAGCGGGAGTTACCGGGGAGCTGTTTTTT. It encodes CATSPLAGVTGELFF.

The chain's CDR3 is CASSSSFRTGELFF. Written as DNA, the CDR3 is TGTGCCAGCAGCTCAAGTTTCCGCACCGGGGAGCTGTTTTTT. J is TRBJ2-2 and V is TRBV11-3; D not resolved. Germline V gene sequence: CDR1 SGHNT, CDR2 YENEEA. V lost 4 bases and J 4 bases, leaving 10 bases between the germline ends. CDR3 size: 14 residues.

The chain recombines TRBV19 with TRBJ2-5; D remains ambiguous. This CDR3 has 12 amino acids. V was trimmed by 1 base and J by 4 bases, leaving 4 bases between them. In germline, CDR1 is LNHDA, CDR2 SQIVND (reference sequence). DNA for the CDR3: TGTGCCAGTAGTATAGGCCGAGAGACCCAGTACTTC. It encodes CASSIGRETQYF.

Here the CDR3 reads CALTGQYTDTQYF. The CDR3 coding sequence is TGTGCTCTAACGGGACAGTATACAGATACGCAGTATTTT. The V call is TRBV6-1, the J call TRBJ2-3, with 7 positions matching TRBD1. Per the germline V gene, CDR1 is MNHNS and CDR2 is SASEGT. The CDR3 contains 13 residues.

The gene calls are TRBV5-4 and TRBJ2-7; TRBD1 agrees at 11 bases. Germline V gene data show CDR1 as SGHNT and CDR2 as YYREEE (reference sequence). The CDR3 has 14 amino acids. V was pared by 4 bases and J by 5 bases, with 5 bases of the junction left unmatched. CDR3 residues: CASSRTGGGNEQYF. CDR3 in DNA: TGTGCCAGCAGCCGGACAGGGGGCGGGAACGAGCAGTACTTC.

CDR3 coding DNA: TGTGCCAGCTCACCGCGACTGTTGGGACGAGAGGAAAAACTGTTTTTT. Translating it yields CASSPRLLGREEKLFF. The chain joins TRBV18 to TRBJ1-4; tentatively, D is TRBD1 (5 bases). The germline CDR1 and CDR2 sequences are KGHSH and LQKENI. V lost 3 bases, J lost 8 bases, and 19 bases lay in between. This CDR3 contains 16 residues.

This CDR3 reads CSASSDGAYEQYF. The CDR3 DNA is TGCAGCGCTTCTAGCGACGGCGCCTACGAGCAGTACTTC. J is TRBJ2-7 and V is TRBV29-1, with TRBD2 as a possible D gene (6 bases). Germline V CDR1 and CDR2: SQVTM, ANQGSEA. The CDR3 is made up of 13 amino acids. Between the trimmed V and J ends, which lost 7 bases and 2 bases, there was a span of 15 bases.

The chain links TRBV15 to TRBJ2-5; tentatively, D is TRBD1 (6 bases). In germline, CDR1 is LNHNV, CDR2 YYDKDF (reference sequence). V shed 2 bases and J shed 3 bases, with 13 bases lying between them. This CDR3 is 15 amino acids long. The DNA of the CDR3 is TGTGCCACCAGCAGAATAGGCGAGGGGGAAGAGACCCAGTACTTC. Protein: CATSRIGEGEETQYF.

The chain combines TRBV7-9 with TRBJ1-2; weak D call: TRBD1 (5 bases). The germline V gene has CDR1 SEHNR and CDR2 FQNEAQ (reference sequence). The CDR3 is 13 amino acids. V was clipped by 6 bases and J by 8 bases, with 16 bases between them. The CDR3 nucleotides are TGTGCCAGCAGTCCCCAGGGATTGGGAGGCTACACCTTC. Its protein product is CASSPQGLGGYTF.

The chain has TRBV12-3 or TRBV12-4 and TRBJ2-3; D call uncertain. The CDR3 contains 14 residues. V was shortened by 7 bases and J by 2 bases, with 13 bases between the two germline ends. The CDR3 loop is CASKFLWATDTQYF. CDR3 sequence (DNA): TGTGCCAGCAAGTTCCTCTGGGCCACAGATACGCAGTATTTT.

The rearrangement joins TRBV7-7 to TRBJ2-1, with a weak D call TRBD1 (6 bases). This CDR3 spans 16 amino acids. Trimming shortened V by 5 bases and J by 4 bases, and 18 bases separated the two germline ends. In germline, CDR1 is SSHAT, CDR2 FNYEAQ (reference sequence). Written as DNA, the CDR3 is TGTGCCAGCAGCCAGGGGCTCGACTCAGAATACAATGAGCAGTTCTTC. Its protein is CASSQGLDSEYNEQFF.

The chain employs TRBV5-4 and TRBJ2-2, with 10 bases that match TRBD1. The CDR3 spans 15 residues. Germline V lookup: CDR1 SGHNT, CDR2 YYREEE (reference sequence). V was clipped by 9 bases and J by 5 bases; unmatched bases: 10. The CDR3 is CATSPGQGRTGELFF. The CDR3 DNA reads TGTGCCACCTCCCCGGGACAGGGGAGAACCGGGGAGCTGTTTTTT.

The V gene is TRBV5-6, the J gene TRBJ2-5; D perhaps matches TRBD1 (6 bases). Trimming left V 3 bases short and J 1 base short, with 13 bases between. CDR1 is SGHDT, CDR2 YYEEEE, per germline. The CDR3 runs to 15 residues. The CDR3 DNA is TGTGCCAGCAGCTCGCCCCGGACAGCCCAAGAGACCCAGTACTTC. It encodes CASSSPRTAQETQYF.

The chain recombines TRBV30 with TRBJ1-5, with a tentative D call TRBD1 (6 bases). CDR1 is GTSNPN and CDR2 is SVGIG in the germline V gene (reference sequence). This CDR3 region has 15 residues. V lost 3 bases and J 7 bases, leaving 19 bases between the germline ends. The CDR3 region has the DNA TGTGCCTGGAGCCAACGGGGGCCTATCTGGCAGCCCCAGCATTTT. Amino acid sequence: CAWSQRGPIWQPQHF.

V gene TRBV10-3 combines with J gene TRBJ1-1, with D possibly being TRBD1 (6 bases). Trimming pared 10 bases from V and 8 bases from J, leaving 20 bases between. The CDR3 has 13 residues. Germline loops: CDR1 ENHRY, CDR2 SYGVKD. The CDR3 spells CATARQADREAFF. CDR3 DNA: TGTGCCACCGCCCGACAGGCAGACCGAGAAGCTTTCTTT.

The chain is built from TRBV2 and TRBJ2-2; D is unresolved. Trimming stripped 4 bases from V and 4 bases from J, with 13 bases between. The germline CDR1 and CDR2 sequences are SNHLY and FYNNEI. CDR3 length: 15 amino acids. DNA of the CDR3: TGTGCCAGCAGTGGGTTAAAGGGTTTCACCGGGGAGCTGTTTTTT. It yields the protein CASSGLKGFTGELFF.

This clonotype was counted only a few times. The chain joins TRBV7-2 to TRBJ2-6; the match to TRBD2 covers 7 bases. CDR3 length: 15 amino acids. CDR1 SGHTA and CDR2 FQGNSA come from the germline V gene. The V segment lost 3 bases and the J segment 2 bases; nucleotides outside the gene matches: 1. CDR3 amino acids: CASSLGGAGANVLTF. CDR3 DNA: TGTGCCAGCAGCTTGGGGGGGGCTGGGGCCAACGTCCTGACTTTC.